This T cell receptor beta chain was recorded in a study of cytomegalovirus exposure and HLA in healthy donors. Study-level information: Later, an analysis reported that the 130 or so validation repertoires had used the same platform as the 666 first-cohort repertoires.

Study results and caveats: Reports described diagnosis of cytomegalovirus status by the classifier as highly specific and sensitive.

This CDR3 comprises 13 residues. Germline V gene data show CDR1 as SGHDT and CDR2 as YYEEEE. Trimming took off 1 base at V and 12 bases at J, with 14 bases between the two ends. Profiled with immunoSEQ multiplex PCR; TCRdb holds only in-frame clones, not every one. The data hold roughly 300,000 clones, with approximately 86% observed a single time. Points on this clone: Its antigen is currently unknown.

An approximately 120-subject validation cohort, separate from the 666-subject first cohort, supplied the donors. This sequence joins TRBV5-6 and TRBJ2-1; the D call may be TRBD1 or TRBD2 (5 bases each). This receptor was obtained from a woman under 40 in good health and CMV-seropositive. Input material: PBMCs. The CDR3 region has the DNA TGTGCCAGCAGCTTGCCAGGGCCTGAGGGGCAGTTCTTC. Its protein is CASSLPGPEGQFF.